This T cell receptor beta chain was captured by sequencing in a study of blood T cell repertoires in COVID-19. Looking at the study overall: COVID-19 samples, acute and convalescent, were from the United States, Italy and Spain.

Here immunoSEQ multiplex PCR was the method, and the copy in TCRdb shows in-frame clones only, minus some. The sample records 210,000 or so clones, just over 85% being singletons. Per germline, CDR1 LGHDT and CDR2 YNNKEL (reference sequence). The CDR3 is 15 residues long. J lost 6 bases, V lost 3 bases, and 7 bases had no gene match. V usage is TRBV3-1 (or the pseudogene TRBV3-2) and J usage is TRBJ1-4, with 7 bases identical to TRBD1. The sample was peripheral blood. The clonotype was recovered from a man aged 18-30 years with active or convalescent COVID-19. The CDR3 loop reads CASSHPDRDYEKLFF. DNA for the CDR3: TGTGCCAGCAGCCATCCCGACAGGGATTATGAAAAACTGTTTTTT.